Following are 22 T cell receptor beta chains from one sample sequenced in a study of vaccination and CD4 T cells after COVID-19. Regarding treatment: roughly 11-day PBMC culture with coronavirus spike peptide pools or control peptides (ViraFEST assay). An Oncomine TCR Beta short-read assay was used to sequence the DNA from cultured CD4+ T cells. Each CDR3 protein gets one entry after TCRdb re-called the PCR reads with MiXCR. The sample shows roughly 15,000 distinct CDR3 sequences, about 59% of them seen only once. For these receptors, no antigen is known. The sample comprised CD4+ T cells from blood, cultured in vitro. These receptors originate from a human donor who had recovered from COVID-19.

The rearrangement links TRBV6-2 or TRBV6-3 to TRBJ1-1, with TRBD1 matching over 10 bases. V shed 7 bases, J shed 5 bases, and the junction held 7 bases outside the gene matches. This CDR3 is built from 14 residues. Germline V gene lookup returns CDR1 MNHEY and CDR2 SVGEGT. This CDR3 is CASNDRGQETEAFF. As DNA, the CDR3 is TGTGCCAGCAATGACAGGGGGCAAGAGACTGAAGCTTTCTTT.

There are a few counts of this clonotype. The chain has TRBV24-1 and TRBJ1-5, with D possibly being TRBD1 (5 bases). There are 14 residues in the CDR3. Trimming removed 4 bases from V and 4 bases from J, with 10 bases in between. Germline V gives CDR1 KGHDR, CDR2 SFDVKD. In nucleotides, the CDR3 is TGTGCCACCAGTGAAGGGCAGGGTAATCAGCCCCAGCATTTT. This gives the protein CATSEGQGNQPQHF.

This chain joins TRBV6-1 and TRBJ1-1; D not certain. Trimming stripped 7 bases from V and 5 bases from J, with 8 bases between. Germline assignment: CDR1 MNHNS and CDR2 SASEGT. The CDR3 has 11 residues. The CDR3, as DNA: TGTGCCAGCATTTCCCAAACTGAAGCTTTCTTT. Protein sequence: CASISQTEAFF.

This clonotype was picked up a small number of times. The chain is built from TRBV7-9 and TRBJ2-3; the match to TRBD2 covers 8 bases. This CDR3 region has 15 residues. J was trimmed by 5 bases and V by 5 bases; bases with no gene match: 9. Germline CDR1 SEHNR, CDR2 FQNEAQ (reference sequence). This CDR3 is CASSPGGLAGDTQYF. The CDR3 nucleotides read TGTGCCAGCAGCCCCGGGGGGCTAGCGGGAGATACGCAGTATTTT.

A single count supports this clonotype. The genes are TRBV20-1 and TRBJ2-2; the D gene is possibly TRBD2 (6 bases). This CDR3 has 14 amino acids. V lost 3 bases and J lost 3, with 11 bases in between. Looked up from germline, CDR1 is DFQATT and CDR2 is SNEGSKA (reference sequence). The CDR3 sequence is CSASRDLYTGELFF. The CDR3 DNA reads TGCAGTGCTAGCCGGGACTTATACACCGGGGAGCTGTTTTTT.

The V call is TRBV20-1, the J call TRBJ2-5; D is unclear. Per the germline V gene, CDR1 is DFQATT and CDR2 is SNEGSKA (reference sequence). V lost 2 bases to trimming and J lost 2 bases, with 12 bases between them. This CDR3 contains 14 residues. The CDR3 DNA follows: TGCAGTGCTAGAAACGCAGTCCGACAAGAGACCCAGTACTTC. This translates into CSARNAVRQETQYF.

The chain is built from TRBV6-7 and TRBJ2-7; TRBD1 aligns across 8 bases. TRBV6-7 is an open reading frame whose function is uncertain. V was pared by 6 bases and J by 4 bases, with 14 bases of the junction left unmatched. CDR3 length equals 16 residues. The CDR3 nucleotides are TGTGCCAGCAGCCAAGCCGATCAGGGGGCCTCATACGAGCAGTACTTC. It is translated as CASSQADQGASYEQYF.

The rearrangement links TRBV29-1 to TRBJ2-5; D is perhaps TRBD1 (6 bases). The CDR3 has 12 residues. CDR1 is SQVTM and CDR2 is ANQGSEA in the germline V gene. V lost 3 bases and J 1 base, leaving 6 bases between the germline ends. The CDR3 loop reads CSVETGQETQYF. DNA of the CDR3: TGCAGCGTTGAGACAGGCCAAGAGACCCAGTACTTC.

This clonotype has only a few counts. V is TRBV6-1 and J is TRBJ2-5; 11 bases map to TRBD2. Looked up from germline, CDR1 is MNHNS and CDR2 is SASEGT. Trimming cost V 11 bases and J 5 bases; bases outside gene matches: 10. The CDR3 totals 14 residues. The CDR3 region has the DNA TGTGCCTCCCGGGATAGCGGGAGGGGTGAGACCCAGTACTTC. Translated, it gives CASRDSGRGETQYF.

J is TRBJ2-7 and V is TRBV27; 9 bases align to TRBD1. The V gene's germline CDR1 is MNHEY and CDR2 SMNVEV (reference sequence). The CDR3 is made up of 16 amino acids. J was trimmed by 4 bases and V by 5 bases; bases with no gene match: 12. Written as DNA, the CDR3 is TGTGCCAGCAGTCCGGGGACAGGGATGTCGAGATACGAGCAGTACTTC. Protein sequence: CASSPGTGMSRYEQYF.

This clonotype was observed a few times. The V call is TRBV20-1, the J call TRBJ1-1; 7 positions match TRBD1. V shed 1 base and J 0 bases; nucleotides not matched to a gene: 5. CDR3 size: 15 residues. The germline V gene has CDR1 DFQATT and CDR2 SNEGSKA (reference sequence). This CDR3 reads CSARARGQMNTEAFF. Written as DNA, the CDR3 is TGCAGTGCTAGAGCCCGGGGACAGATGAACACTGAAGCTTTCTTT.

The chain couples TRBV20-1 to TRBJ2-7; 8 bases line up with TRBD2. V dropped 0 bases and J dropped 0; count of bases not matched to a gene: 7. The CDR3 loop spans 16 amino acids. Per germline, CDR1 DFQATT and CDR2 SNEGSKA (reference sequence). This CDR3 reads CSARDTISGDSYEQYF. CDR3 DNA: TGCAGTGCTAGAGATACCATTAGCGGGGACTCCTACGAGCAGTACTTC.

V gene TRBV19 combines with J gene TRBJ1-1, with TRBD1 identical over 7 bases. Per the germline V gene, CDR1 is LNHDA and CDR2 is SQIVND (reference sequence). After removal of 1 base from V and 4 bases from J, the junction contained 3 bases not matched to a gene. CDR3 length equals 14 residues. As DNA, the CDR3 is TGTGCCAGTAGTATAGCAGGGGGTACCACTGAAGCTTTCTTT. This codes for CASSIAGGTTEAFF.

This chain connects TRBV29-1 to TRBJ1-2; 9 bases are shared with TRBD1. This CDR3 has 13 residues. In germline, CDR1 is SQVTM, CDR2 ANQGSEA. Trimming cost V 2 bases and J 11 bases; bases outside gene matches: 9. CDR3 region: CSVELRTGVAYTF. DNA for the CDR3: TGCAGCGTTGAACTTCGGACAGGGGTAGCATACACCTTC.

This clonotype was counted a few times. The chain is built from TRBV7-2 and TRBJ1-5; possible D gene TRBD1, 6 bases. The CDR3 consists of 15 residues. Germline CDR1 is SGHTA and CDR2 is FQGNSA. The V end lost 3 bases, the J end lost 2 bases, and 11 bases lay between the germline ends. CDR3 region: CASSFRGGGNQPQHF. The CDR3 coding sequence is TGTGCCAGCAGCTTCAGGGGTGGGGGCAATCAGCCCCAGCATTTT. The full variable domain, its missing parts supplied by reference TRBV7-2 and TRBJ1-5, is GAGVSQSPSNKVTEKGKDVELRCDPISGHTALYWYRQSLGQGLEFLIYFQGNSAPDKSGLPSDRFSAERTGGSVSTLTIQRTQQEDSAVYLCASSFRGGGNQPQHFGDGTRLSIL.

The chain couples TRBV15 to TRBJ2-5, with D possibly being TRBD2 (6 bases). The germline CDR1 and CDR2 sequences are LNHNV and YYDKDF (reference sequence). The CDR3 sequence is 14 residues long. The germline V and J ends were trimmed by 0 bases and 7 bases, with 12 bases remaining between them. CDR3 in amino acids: CATSREGLKGTQYF. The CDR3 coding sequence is TGTGCCACCAGCAGAGAGGGACTCAAAGGGACCCAGTACTTC. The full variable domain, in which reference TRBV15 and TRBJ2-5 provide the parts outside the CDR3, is DAMVIQNPRYQVTQFGKPVTLSCSQTLNHNVMYWYQQKSSQAPKLLFHYYDKDFNNEADTPDNFQSRRPNTSFCFLDIRSPGLGDTAMYLCATSREGLKGTQYFGPGTRLLVL.

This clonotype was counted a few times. CDR3 nucleotide sequence: TGTGCCAGCAGTTTAGGGACGGTGAATTCACCCCTCCACTTT. Residues: CASSLGTVNSPLHF. The chain combines TRBV12-3 or TRBV12-4 with TRBJ1-6; unclear D gene. V was clipped by 1 base and J by 7 bases, with 8 bases between them. The CDR3 length is 14 residues.

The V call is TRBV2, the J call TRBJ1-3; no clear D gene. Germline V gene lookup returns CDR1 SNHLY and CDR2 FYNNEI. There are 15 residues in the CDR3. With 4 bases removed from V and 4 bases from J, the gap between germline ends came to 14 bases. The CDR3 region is CASSVTLGSGNTIYF. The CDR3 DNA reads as TGTGCCAGCAGTGTAACGTTGGGCTCAGGAAACACCATATATTTT. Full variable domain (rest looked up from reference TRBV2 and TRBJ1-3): EPEVTQTPSHQVTQMGQEVILRCVPISNHLYFYWYRQILGQKVEFLVSFYNNEISEKSEIFDDQFSVERPDGSNFTLKIRSTKLEDSAMYFCASSVTLGSGNTIYFGEGSWLTVV.

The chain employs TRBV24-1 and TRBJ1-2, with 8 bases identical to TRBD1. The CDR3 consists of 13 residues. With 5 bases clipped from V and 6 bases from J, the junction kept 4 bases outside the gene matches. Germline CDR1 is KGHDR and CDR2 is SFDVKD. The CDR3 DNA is TGTGCCACCAGTGCAGGACAGGGTCATGGCTACACCTTC. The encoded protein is CATSAGQGHGYTF.

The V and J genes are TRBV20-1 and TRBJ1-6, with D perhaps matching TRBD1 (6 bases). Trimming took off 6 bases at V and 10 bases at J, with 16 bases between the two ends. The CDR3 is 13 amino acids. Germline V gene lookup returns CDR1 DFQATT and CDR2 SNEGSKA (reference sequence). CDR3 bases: TGCAGTGCCAACAGGGAGTTGGGCTCACCCCTCCACTTT. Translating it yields CSANRELGSPLHF.

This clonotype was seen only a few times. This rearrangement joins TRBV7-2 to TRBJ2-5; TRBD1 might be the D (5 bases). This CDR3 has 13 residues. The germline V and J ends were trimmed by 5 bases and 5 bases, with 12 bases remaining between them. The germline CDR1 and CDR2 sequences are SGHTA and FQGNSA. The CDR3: CASSIQVVETQYF. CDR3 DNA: TGTGCCAGCAGCATACAGGTTGTGGAGACCCAGTACTTC.

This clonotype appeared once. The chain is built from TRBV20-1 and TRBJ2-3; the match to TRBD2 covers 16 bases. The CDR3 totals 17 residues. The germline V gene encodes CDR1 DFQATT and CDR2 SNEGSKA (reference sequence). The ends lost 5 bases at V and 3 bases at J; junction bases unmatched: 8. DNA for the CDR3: TGCAGTGCTGAAACCGGGACTAGCGGGGGGGGGACAGATACGCAGTATTTT. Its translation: CSAETGTSGGGTDTQYF.